This T cell receptor beta chain was identified in a study of T-cell memory formation after mild COVID-19. For the study at large: Most TCR clusters belonged to a single donor. General study results and limits: The study found balanced CD4/CD8 in clones contracting day 15 to 85 and a CD4+ lean in later expanders.

Employing constant-segment primers, 5'RACE generated TCR alpha and TCR beta cDNA libraries bearing sample barcodes and UMIs. TCRdb independently ran MiXCR on the 5' RACE reads; one entry per CDR3 protein. This table has 450,000 to 700,000 distinct CDR3 sequences, approximately 19% appearing once. The V and J ends lost 0 bases and 1 base, in that order; junction bases with no gene match: 2. CDR3 size: 16 residues. Germline CDR1 is LGHDT and CDR2 is YNNKEL (reference sequence). This clonotype turned up a few times. Its matching antigen is unknown. The V and J genes are TRBV3-1 and TRBJ2-3; 9 nucleotides line up with TRBD1. The material sequenced was PBMCs or a T cell subset sorted from them (not recorded which). This receptor was taken from an adult woman who had mild COVID-19 (a few samples of this study predate the infection). Cell type and time point are not known. CDR3 region: CASSQERTGGTDTQYF. The CDR3 nucleotides read TGTGCCAGCAGCCAAGAGAGGACAGGGGGCACAGATACGCAGTATTTT.